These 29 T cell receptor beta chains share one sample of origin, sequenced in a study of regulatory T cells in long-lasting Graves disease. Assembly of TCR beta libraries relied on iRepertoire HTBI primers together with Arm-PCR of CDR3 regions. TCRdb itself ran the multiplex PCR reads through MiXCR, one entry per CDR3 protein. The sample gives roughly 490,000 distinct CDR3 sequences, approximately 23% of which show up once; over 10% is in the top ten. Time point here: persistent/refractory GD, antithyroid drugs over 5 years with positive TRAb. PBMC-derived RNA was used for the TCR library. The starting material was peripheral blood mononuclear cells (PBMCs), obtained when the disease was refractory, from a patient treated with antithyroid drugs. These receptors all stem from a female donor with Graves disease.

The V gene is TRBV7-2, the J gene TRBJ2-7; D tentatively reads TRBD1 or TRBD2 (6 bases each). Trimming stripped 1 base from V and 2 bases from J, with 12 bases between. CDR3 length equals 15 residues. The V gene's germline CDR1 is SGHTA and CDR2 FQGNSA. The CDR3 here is CASSLGGGLTYEQYF. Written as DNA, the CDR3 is TGTGCCAGCAGCTTAGGAGGGGGACTCACCTACGAGCAGTACTTC.

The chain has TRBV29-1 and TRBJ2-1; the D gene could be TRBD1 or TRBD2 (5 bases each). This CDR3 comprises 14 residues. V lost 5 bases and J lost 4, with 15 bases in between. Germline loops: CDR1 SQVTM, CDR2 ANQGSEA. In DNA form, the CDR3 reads TGCAGCGTTCATCCAGGGAGCGGTTACAATGAGCAGTTCTTC. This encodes CSVHPGSGYNEQFF.

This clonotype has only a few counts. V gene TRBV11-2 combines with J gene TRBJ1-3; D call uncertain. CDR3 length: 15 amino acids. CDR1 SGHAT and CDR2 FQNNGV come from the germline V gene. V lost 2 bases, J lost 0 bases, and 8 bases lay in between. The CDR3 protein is CASSLRGVSGNTIYF. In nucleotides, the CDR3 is TGTGCCAGCAGCTTACGTGGGGTCTCTGGAAACACCATATATTTT. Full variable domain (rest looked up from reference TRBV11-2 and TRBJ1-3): EAGVAQSPRYKIIEKRQSVAFWCNPISGHATLYWYQQILGQGPKLLIQFQNNGVVDDSQLPKDRFSAERLKGVDSTLKIQPAKLEDSAVYLCASSLRGVSGNTIYFGEGSWLTVV.

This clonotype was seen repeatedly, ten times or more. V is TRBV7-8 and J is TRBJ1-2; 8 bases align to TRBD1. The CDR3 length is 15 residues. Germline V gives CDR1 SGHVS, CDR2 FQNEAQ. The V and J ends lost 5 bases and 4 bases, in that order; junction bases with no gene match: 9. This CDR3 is CASSPAQGAFYGYTF. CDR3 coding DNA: TGTGCCAGCAGCCCCGCCCAGGGGGCATTCTATGGCTACACCTTC.

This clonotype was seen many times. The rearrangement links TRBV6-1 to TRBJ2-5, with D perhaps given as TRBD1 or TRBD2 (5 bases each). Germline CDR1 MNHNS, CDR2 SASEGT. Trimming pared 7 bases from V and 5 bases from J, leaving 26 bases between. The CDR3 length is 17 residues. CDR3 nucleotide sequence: TGTGCCAGCACCACCATGAAGGGACCCCGAGAAGGGGAGACCCAGTACTTC. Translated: CASTTMKGPREGETQYF.

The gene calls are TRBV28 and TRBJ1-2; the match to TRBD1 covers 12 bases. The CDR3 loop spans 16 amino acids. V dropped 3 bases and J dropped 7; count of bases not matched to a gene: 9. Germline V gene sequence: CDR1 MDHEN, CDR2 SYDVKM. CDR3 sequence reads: CASSLTWGQGASGYTF. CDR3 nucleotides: TGTGCCAGCAGTTTGACCTGGGGACAGGGGGCAAGTGGCTACACCTTC.

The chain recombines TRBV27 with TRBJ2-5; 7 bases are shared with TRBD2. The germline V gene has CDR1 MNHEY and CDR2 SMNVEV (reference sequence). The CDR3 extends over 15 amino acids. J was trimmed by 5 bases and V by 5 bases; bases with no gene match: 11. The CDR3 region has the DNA TGTGCCAGCAGTCCCACTGCGGGAGCATGGGAGACCCAGTACTTC. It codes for CASSPTAGAWETQYF.

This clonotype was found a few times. The CDR3 loop is CASSQEGGYSNQPQHF. As DNA, the CDR3 is TGTGCCAGCAGCCAAGAAGGCGGGTATAGCAATCAGCCCCAGCATTTT. The J gene is TRBJ1-5, the V gene TRBV3-1; D gene uncertain. V was trimmed by 0 bases and J by 0 bases, leaving 9 bases between them. Germline CDR1 and CDR2: LGHDT and YNNKEL (reference sequence). The CDR3 runs 16 residues.

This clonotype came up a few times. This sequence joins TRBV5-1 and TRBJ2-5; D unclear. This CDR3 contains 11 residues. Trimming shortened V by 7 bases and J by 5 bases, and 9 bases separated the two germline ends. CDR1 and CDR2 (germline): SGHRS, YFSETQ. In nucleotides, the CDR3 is TGCGCCAGCCGCCTAAAGGAGACCCAGTACTTC. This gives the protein CASRLKETQYF.

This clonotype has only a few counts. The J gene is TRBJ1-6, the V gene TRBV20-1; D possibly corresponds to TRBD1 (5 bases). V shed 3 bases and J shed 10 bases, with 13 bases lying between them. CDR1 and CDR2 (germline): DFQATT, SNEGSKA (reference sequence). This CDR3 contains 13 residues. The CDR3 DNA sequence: TGCAGTGCTAGCGCCGCAGGGTACTCACCCCTCCACTTT. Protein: CSASAAGYSPLHF.

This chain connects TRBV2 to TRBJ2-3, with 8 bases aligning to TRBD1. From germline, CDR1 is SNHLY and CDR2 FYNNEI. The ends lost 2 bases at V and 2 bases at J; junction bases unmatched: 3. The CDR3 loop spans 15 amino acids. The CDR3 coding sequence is TGTGCCAGCAGTGAACTGCAGGGGGCCACAGATACGCAGTATTTT. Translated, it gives CASSELQGATDTQYF.

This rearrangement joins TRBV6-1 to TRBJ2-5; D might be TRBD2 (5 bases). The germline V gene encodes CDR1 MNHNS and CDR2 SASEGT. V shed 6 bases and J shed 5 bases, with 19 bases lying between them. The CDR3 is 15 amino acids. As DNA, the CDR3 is TGTGCCAGCAGCCCCTCGGGGTCCCGAGGGGAGACCCAGTACTTC. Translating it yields CASSPSGSRGETQYF.

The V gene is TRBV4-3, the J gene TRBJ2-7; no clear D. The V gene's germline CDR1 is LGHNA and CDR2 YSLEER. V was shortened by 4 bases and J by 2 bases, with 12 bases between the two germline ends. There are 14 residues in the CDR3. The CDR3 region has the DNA TGCGCCAGCAGCCCCCTGTTAAGTACCTACGAGCAGTACTTC. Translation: CASSPLLSTYEQYF.

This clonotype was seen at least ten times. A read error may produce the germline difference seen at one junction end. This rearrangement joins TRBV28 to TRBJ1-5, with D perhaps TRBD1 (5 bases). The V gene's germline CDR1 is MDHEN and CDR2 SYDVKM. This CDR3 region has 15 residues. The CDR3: CASSLSRGANQPQHF. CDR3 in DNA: TGTGCCAGCAGCTTATCTCGGGGCGCCAATCAGCCCCAGCATTTT.

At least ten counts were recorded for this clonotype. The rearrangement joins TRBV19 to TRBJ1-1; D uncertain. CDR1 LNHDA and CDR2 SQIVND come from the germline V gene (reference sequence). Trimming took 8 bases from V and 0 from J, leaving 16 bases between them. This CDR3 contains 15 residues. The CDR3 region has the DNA TGTGCCAGTTCCTCGGAGATAACCCTGAACACTGAAGCTTTCTTT. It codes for CASSSEITLNTEAFF.

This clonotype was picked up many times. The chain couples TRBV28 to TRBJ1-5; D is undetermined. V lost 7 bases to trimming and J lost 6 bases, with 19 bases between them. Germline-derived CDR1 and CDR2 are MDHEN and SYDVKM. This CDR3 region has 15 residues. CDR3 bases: TGTGCCAGCACTCTACTAACGGGTAGCGGTCAGCCCCAGCATTTT. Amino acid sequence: CASTLLTGSGQPQHF.

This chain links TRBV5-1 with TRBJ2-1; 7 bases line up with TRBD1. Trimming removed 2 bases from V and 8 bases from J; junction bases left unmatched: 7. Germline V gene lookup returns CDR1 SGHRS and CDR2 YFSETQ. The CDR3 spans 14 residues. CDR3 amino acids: CASSFRQGEDEQFF. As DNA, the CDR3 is TGCGCCAGCAGCTTCCGACAGGGCGAAGATGAGCAGTTCTTC. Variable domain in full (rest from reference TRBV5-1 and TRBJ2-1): KAGVTQTPRYLIKTRGQQVTLSCSPISGHRSVSWYQQTPGQGLQFLFEYFSETQRNKGNFPGRFSGRQFSNSRSEMNVSTLELGDSALYLCASSFRQGEDEQFFGPGTRLTVL.

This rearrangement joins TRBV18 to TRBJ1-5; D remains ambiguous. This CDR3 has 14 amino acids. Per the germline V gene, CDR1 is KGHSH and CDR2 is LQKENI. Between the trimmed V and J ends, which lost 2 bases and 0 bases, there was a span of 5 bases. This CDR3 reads CASSPESSNQPQHF. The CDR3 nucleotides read TGTGCCAGCTCACCAGAGTCTAGCAATCAGCCCCAGCATTTT.

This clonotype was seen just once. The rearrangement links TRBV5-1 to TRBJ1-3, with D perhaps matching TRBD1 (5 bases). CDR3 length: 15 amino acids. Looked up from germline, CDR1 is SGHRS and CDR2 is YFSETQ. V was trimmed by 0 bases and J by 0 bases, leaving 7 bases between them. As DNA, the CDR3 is TGCGCCAGCAGCTTGGGGGACCTCTCTGGAAACACCATATATTTT. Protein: CASSLGDLSGNTIYF.

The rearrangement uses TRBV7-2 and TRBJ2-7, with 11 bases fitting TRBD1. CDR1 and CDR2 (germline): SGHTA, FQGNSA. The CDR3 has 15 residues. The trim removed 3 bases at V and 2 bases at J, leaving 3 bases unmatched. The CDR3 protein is CASSLGQGGTYEQYF. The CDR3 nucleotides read TGTGCCAGCAGCTTGGGACAGGGGGGAACCTACGAGCAGTACTTC. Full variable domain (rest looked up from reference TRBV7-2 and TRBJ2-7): GAGVSQSPSNKVTEKGKDVELRCDPISGHTALYWYRQSLGQGLEFLIYFQGNSAPDKSGLPSDRFSAERTGGSVSTLTIQRTQQEDSAVYLCASSLGQGGTYEQYFGPGTRLTVT.

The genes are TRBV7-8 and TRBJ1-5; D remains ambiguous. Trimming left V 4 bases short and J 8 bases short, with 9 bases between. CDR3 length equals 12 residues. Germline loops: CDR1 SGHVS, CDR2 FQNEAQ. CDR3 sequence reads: CASSWNREPQHF. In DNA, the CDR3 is TGTGCCAGCAGCTGGAATAGGGAGCCCCAGCATTTT.

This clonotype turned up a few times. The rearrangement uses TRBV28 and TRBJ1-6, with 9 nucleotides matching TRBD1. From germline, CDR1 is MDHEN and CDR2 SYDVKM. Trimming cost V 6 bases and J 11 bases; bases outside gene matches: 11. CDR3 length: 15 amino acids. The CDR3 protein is CASRGAGQGIPPLHF. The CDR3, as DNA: TGTGCCAGCAGGGGAGCGGGACAGGGAATCCCACCCCTCCACTTT.

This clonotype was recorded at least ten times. Here the CDR3 DNA reads TGTGCCAGCAGTGACTGGTATGGCTACACCTTC. Amino acids: CASSDWYGYTF. This chain joins TRBV25-1 and TRBJ1-2; D remains unclear. V gave up 3 bases and J gave up 5 bases, with 4 bases separating them. The CDR3 is 11 residues long. Looked up from germline, CDR1 is MGHDK and CDR2 is SYGVNS.

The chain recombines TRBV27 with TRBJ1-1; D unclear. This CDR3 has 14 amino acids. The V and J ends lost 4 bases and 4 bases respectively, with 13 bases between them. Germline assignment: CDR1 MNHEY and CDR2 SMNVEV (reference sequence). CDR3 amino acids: CASSYGRAGTEAFF. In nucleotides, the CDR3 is TGTGCCAGCAGTTACGGAAGGGCGGGCACTGAAGCTTTCTTT.

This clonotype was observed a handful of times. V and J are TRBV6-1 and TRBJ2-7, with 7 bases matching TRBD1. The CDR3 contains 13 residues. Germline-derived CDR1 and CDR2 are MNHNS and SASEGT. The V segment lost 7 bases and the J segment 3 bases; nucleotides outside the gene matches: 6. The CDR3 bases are TGTGCCAGCACCTGGGACAGTCTCTACGAGCAGTACTTC. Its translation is CASTWDSLYEQYF.

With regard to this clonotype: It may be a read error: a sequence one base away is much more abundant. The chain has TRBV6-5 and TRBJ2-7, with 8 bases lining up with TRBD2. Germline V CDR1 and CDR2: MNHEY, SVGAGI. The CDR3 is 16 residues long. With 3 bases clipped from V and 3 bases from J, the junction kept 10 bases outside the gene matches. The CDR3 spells CASSYPGTRYGYEQYF. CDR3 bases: TGTGCCAGCAGTTATCCCGGGACTAGGTATGGCTACGAGCAGTACTTC.

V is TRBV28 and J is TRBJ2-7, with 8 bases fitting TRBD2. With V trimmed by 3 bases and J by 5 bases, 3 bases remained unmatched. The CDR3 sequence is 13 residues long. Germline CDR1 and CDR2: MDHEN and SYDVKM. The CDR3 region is CASSFGGGNEQYF. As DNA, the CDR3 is TGTGCCAGCAGTTTCGGGGGGGGGAACGAGCAGTACTTC.

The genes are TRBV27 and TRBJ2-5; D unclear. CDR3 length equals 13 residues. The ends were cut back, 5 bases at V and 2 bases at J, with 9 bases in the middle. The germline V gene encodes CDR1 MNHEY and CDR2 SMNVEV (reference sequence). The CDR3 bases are TGTGCCAGCAGTCCCCTAGGGCAAGAGACCCAGTACTTC. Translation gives CASSPLGQETQYF.

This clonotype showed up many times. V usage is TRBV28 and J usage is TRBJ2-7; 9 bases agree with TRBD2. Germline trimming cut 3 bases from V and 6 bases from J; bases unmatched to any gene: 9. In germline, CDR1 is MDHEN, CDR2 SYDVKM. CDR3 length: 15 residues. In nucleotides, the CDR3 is TGTGCCAGCAGTTTCGGCGGGAGGGCCCATCGCGAGCAGTACTTC. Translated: CASSFGGRAHREQYF.